The 17 T cell receptor beta chains listed next were all sequenced from one sample in a study of cytomegalovirus exposure and HLA in healthy donors. Sequenced by immunoSEQ multiplex PCR; TCRdb stores in-frame clones only, minus some. The repertoire has 250,000 to 400,000 clones, roughly nine tenths of them found once; the top ten carry approximately 1.2%. Source material: PBMCs. These receptors all come from a woman younger than 45 in good health and CMV-seropositive.

The chain uses TRBV7-3 and TRBJ1-2, with D possibly TRBD1 on 5 matching bases. Germline CDR1 and CDR2: SGHTA and FQGTGA. The V and J ends lost 0 bases and 10 bases respectively, with 12 bases between them. The CDR3 spans 13 residues. CDR3 in amino acids: CASSLTSDTDYTF. Here the CDR3 DNA reads TGTGCCAGCAGCTTAACTTCGGACACGGACTACACCTTC.

This sequence joins TRBV5-6 and TRBJ2-7; D gene uncertain. CDR1 and CDR2 (germline): SGHDT, YYEEEE. This CDR3 is built from 14 residues. Trimming took 0 bases from V and 2 from J, leaving 9 bases between them. CDR3 region: CASSLAGSPYEQYF. The DNA for the CDR3 is TGTGCCAGCAGCTTGGCGGGCAGTCCCTACGAGCAGTACTTC.

This sequence joins TRBV13 and TRBJ2-7, with 10 positions matching TRBD1. CDR3 length: 15 residues. J gave up 6 bases and V 8 bases, and 13 bases lay outside the gene matches. Germline values: CDR1 PRHDT, CDR2 FYEKMQ (reference sequence). CDR3 region: CASQGTGQGRGEQYF. The CDR3, as DNA: TGTGCCAGCCAGGGTACGGGACAGGGGCGCGGCGAGCAGTACTTC.

The rearrangement links TRBV7-9 to TRBJ2-5; D perhaps matches TRBD1 (6 bases). There are 15 residues in the CDR3. Germline loops: CDR1 SEHNR, CDR2 FQNEAQ (reference sequence). V dropped 5 bases and J dropped 5 bases, with 18 bases sitting between them. The CDR3 region is CASSSRRGGGETQYF. The DNA for the CDR3 is TGTGCCAGCAGCAGCCGACGAGGGGGTGGGGAGACCCAGTACTTC.

The genes are TRBV13 and TRBJ2-1, with 8 bases matching TRBD2. From germline, CDR1 is PRHDT and CDR2 FYEKMQ (reference sequence). The CDR3 is 15 amino acids. Trimming cost V 5 bases and J 2 bases; bases outside gene matches: 5. The CDR3 reads CASSAREVAYNEQFF. In DNA form, the CDR3 reads TGTGCCAGCAGCGCGCGGGAGGTTGCCTACAATGAGCAGTTCTTC.

This chain joins TRBV6-5 and TRBJ1-2; D is unresolved. Between the trimmed V and J ends, which lost 0 bases and 5 bases, there was a span of 13 bases. The CDR3 consists of 15 residues. Germline CDR1 MNHEY, CDR2 SVGAGI. The CDR3 bases are TGTGCCAGCAGTTACTCAACGACGGGAAAATATGGCTACACCTTC. This codes for CASSYSTTGKYGYTF.

The chain has TRBV11-2 and TRBJ2-7; D could derive from TRBD1 or TRBD2 (5 bases each). The CDR3 totals 14 residues. V dropped 5 bases and J dropped 10 bases, with 21 bases sitting between them. Germline V gene lookup returns CDR1 SGHAT and CDR2 FQNNGV. The CDR3 spells CASSLRLVNRDQYF. The CDR3 bases are TGTGCCAGCAGCCTAAGATTGGTTAATAGGGACCAGTACTTC.

The chain links TRBV6-1 to TRBJ2-7, with no clear D. V lost 7 bases to trimming and J lost 3 bases, with 13 bases between them. The length of the CDR3 is 13 residues. Germline loops: CDR1 MNHNS, CDR2 SASEGT. The CDR3 DNA follows: TGTGCCAGCAATCAAGACATGAACTACGAGCAGTACTTC. It yields the protein CASNQDMNYEQYF.

The V call is TRBV6-1, the J call TRBJ1-1; D remains unclear. The CDR3 totals 16 residues. The V end lost 0 bases, the J end lost 0 bases, and 11 bases lay between the germline ends. Germline-derived CDR1 and CDR2 are MNHNS and SASEGT. The chain's CDR3 is CASSEALRSMNTEAFF. CDR3 nucleotides: TGTGCCAGCAGTGAAGCGCTTCGCTCGATGAACACTGAAGCTTTCTTT.

V and J are TRBV6-4 and TRBJ2-1; D may correspond to TRBD1 or TRBD2 (6 bases each). This CDR3 is 17 amino acids long. Germline CDR1 MRHNA, CDR2 SNTAGT. Deletions cut 2 bases from V and 7 bases from J, with 21 bases between. The CDR3 region has the DNA TGTGCCAGCAGTGACCCCAGAATGGCAGGGGAGGATAATGAGCAGTTCTTC. Its protein is CASSDPRMAGEDNEQFF.

This clone was detected only once. This sequence joins TRBV5-1 and TRBJ2-5; D possibly uses TRBD1 or TRBD2 (5 bases each). This CDR3 has 14 amino acids. Per germline, CDR1 SGHRS and CDR2 YFSETQ. Trimming removed 0 bases at V and 5 bases at J, with 11 bases between. The CDR3 DNA is TGCGCCAGCAGCTTGGGGACGGGGCGGGAGACCCAGTACTTC. Protein: CASSLGTGRETQYF. Using reference TRBV5-1 and TRBJ2-5 for the parts outside the CDR3, the full variable domain is KAGVTQTPRYLIKTRGQQVTLSCSPISGHRSVSWYQQTPGQGLQFLFEYFSETQRNKGNFPGRFSGRQFSNSRSEMNVSTLELGDSALYLCASSLGTGRETQYFGPGTRLLVL.

The chain uses TRBV7-6 and TRBJ2-1, with D uncertain. The V gene's germline CDR1 is SGHVS and CDR2 FNYEAQ. V was cut by 2 bases and J by 15 bases, with 14 bases left in between. This CDR3 contains 12 residues. The DNA for the CDR3 is TGTGCCAGCAGCTTATCACAGCGAAATTTGTTCTTC. Its translation: CASSLSQRNLFF.

The J gene is TRBJ1-6, the V gene TRBV10-2, with D hard to call. The V end lost 4 bases, the J end lost 7 bases, and 8 bases lay between the germline ends. This CDR3 is built from 13 residues. Germline V gene sequence: CDR1 WSHSY, CDR2 SAAADI. This chain's CDR3 is CASSAERNSPLHF. In DNA, the CDR3 is TGCGCCAGCAGTGCCGAGAGGAATTCACCCCTCCACTTT.

The chain combines TRBV25-1 with TRBJ2-2, with TRBD1 matching 8 bases. From germline, CDR1 is MGHDK and CDR2 SYGVNS. J lost 5 bases, V lost 8 bases, and 4 bases had no gene match. The CDR3 runs to 13 residues. The CDR3 DNA reads TGTGCCAGCGGACAGGGACGGACCGGGGAGCTGTTTTTT. Translated, it gives CASGQGRTGELFF.

Worth noting for this clone: Mismatch with germline at one junction end may stem from a read error. This chain uses TRBV25-1 with TRBJ1-2, with D uncertain. The CDR3 has 14 amino acids. The germline gives CDR1 MGHDK, CDR2 SYGVNS. DNA for the CDR3: TGTGCCAGCAGTGACTCGATGCTTTCACGGCCCACAATCTTC. This encodes CASSDSMLSRPTIF.

The chain recombines TRBV5-1 with TRBJ2-1, with 8 bases lining up with TRBD2. The length of the CDR3 is 14 residues. J gave up 9 bases and V 0 bases, and 5 bases lay outside the gene matches. In germline, CDR1 is SGHRS, CDR2 YFSETQ. DNA of the CDR3: TGCGCCAGCAGCTTGGGACTAGCGCAGGGTGAGCAGTTCTTC. Translation: CASSLGLAQGEQFF.

V gene TRBV28 combines with J gene TRBJ2-3, with D possibly matching TRBD2 (6 bases). Germline values: CDR1 MDHEN, CDR2 SYDVKM. The CDR3 totals 13 residues. The ends were cut back, 6 bases at V and 13 bases at J, with 20 bases in the middle. The CDR3 region is CASRPGHMGGEYF. DNA for the CDR3: TGTGCCAGCAGACCGGGCCATATGGGCGGGGAGTATTTT.